The present T cell receptor beta chain was sequenced within a study of cytomegalovirus exposure and HLA in healthy donors. Across the whole study: When 350 to 400 donors were genotyped, roughly 80% of them were found to fall in the Caucasian-associated ancestry cluster. Study outcomes and limitations: The classifier was said to identify cytomegalovirus status with high specificity and sensitivity. Later work found most CMV-associated TCR beta chains apparently HLA-restricted. One variant, a missense change in DCLRE1C, was linked in a later analysis to TCR beta V- and J-gene trimming.

Both 60 Vbeta primers and 13 Jbeta primers went into the PCR. Measured with immunoSEQ multiplex PCR; TCRdb has only the in-frame clones, and not every one. The sample has 130,000 or so clones, approximately 72% seen once. Germline CDR1 is SGHTA and CDR2 is FQGNSA. The CDR3 length is 17 residues. The J segment lost 1 base and the V segment lost 1 base, leaving 6 bases of the junction unmatched. This clone appeared once. Its antigen is not identified. This clonotype originated in a woman aged 60-75 years in good health and CMV-seronegative. The sample comprised PBMCs. The chain has TRBV7-2 and TRBJ2-5; 10 nucleotides agree with TRBD2. This CDR3 reads CASSLVVAGGPQETQYF. The CDR3 region has the DNA TGTGCCAGCAGCTTAGTGGTAGCGGGAGGCCCCCAAGAGACCCAGTACTTC.